This TCR beta chain was observed in a study of T cell responses to AZD1222 COVID-19 vaccine. Whole-study findings and limits: Vaccination with two AZD1222 doses was followed by a rise in Spike-specific TCR breadth and depth. Spike-spanning, vaccine-associated CD4 TCRs were dominant at 160-218 and 743-854. The donors showed a predominance of white British ancestry and of females, with possible underestimation of clonal diversity. At study baseline, merely six AZD1222 recipients were seropositive.

Some clones are missing from TCRdb's copy, which holds only in-frame ones; the method was immunoSEQ multiplex PCR. The sample has about 110,000 clones; approximately 84% are singletons. About this clone: Its antigen remains unknown.

Sequenced material: peripheral blood, taken on day 0 of AZD1222 vaccination. The TCR was taken from an adult in good health.

CDR3 sequence reads: CAWSKDRAGQYF. The CDR3 DNA follows: TGTGCCTGGAGTAAGGACAGGGCCGGGCAGTACTTC. J is TRBJ2-7 and V is TRBV30; 8 nucleotides match TRBD1. CDR3 length: 12 residues. With 2 bases clipped from V and 9 bases from J, the junction kept 6 bases outside the gene matches. In germline, CDR1 is GTSNPN, CDR2 SVGIG (reference sequence).